This T cell receptor (beta chain) is drawn from a study of circulating tumor DNA in untreated peripheral T-cell lymphoma. Study-level results: Tumor-specific clonotypes were found in 60% to 85% of patients.

Before treatment, baseline tumor tissue was collected for sequencing. A word on this clone: The antigen remains undetermined.

The table came from immunoSEQ multiplex PCR; TCRdb's copy has only in-frame clones and leaves some out. The sample has approximately 6,900 clones; 70% to 85% are singletons. Deletions cut 2 bases from V and 4 bases from J, with 11 bases between. The CDR3 sequence is 14 residues long. Germline V gives CDR1 KGHSH, CDR2 LQKENI. The TCR sequence derives from a human donor with peripheral T-cell lymphoma. The chain couples TRBV18 to TRBJ1-2; TRBD1 might be the D (5 bases). The sequenced sample consisted of tumor tissue. The CDR3 region has the DNA TGTGCCAGCTCACCAGCTCAGGGTTCCTATGGCTACACCTTC. It yields the protein CASSPAQGSYGYTF. The full variable domain, its missing parts supplied by reference TRBV18 and TRBJ1-2, is NAGVMQNPRHLVRRRGQEARLRCSPMKGHSHVYWYRQLPEEGLKFMVYLQKENIIDESGMPKERFSAEFPKEGPSILRIQQVVRGDSAAYFCASSPAQGSYGYTFGSGTRLTVV.